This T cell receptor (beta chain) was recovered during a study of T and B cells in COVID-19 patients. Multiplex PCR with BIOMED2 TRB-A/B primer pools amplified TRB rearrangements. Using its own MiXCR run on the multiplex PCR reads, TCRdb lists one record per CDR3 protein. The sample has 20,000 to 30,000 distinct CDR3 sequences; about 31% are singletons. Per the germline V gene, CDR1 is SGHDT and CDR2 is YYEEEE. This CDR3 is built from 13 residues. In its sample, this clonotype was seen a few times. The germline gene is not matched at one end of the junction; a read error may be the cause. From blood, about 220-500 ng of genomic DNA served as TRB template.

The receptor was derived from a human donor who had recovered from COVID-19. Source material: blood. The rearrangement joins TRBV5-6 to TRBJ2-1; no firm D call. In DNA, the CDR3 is TGCGCCAGCAGCCAAGATATCACAAACACTCAGTTCTTC. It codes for CASSQDITNTQFF. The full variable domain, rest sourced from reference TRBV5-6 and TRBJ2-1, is DAGVTQSPTHLIKTRGQQVTLRCSPKSGHDTVSWYQQALGQGPQFIFQYYEEEERQRGNFPDRFSGHQFPNYSSELNVNALLLGDSALYLCASSQDITNTQFFGPGTRLTVL.